Sequencing of this T cell receptor beta chain was carried out in a study of blood T cell repertoires in COVID-19. Study summary: Samples of COVID-19 (acute and convalescent) were obtained from the United States, Italy and Spain. The cDNA or gDNA used as material had been derived from T cells, B-cell-depleted T cells, or PBMCs.

Source study methods: Researchers report that nucleated cell counts were estimated from reference gene primer amplification. Some clones are missing from TCRdb's copy, which holds only in-frame ones; the method was immunoSEQ multiplex PCR. From that table come the V and J calls and clone size; the DNA was used to work out D and trimming. Of roughly 190,000 clones listed, 80% to 85% were seen once; the top ten hold about 3.3%. A COVID-19 case had been met by exposed participants during the 2 weeks before study entry. The CDR3 is 12 residues long. Losses at the gene ends were 1 base for V and 12 bases for J; bases not matched to a gene: 5.

The sequenced sample consisted of PBMCs or T cells enriched from blood (not recorded which). The V and J genes are TRBV12-3 or TRBV12-4 and TRBJ2-7; TRBD1 matches at 8 bases. This TCR was sampled from a woman aged 30 to 39 who had been exposed to COVID-19. The CDR3 DNA is TGTGCCAGCAGTTTAGGAGACAGGGGACGGTACTTC. Its protein product is CASSLGDRGRYF.